The 25 T cell receptor beta chains in this list originate from one sample, sequenced in a study of patients and donors after allogeneic stem cell transplantation. MiXCR, run by TCRdb on the RT-PCR reads, gives a single entry per CDR3 protein. The sample holds about 960,000 distinct CDR3 sequences; more than 15% are singletons and the top ten take roughly 6%. The sample comprised blood, either unsorted or a sorted T cell fraction (not recorded which). The receptors originated from a human donor who was either an allogeneic HSCT recipient or a stem cell or donor lymphocyte infusion donor (not recorded which). It is not recorded whose cells these are; they may come from a transplant donor.

This clonotype turned up a few times. V is TRBV5-1 and J is TRBJ1-1; no clear D. Germline V CDR1 and CDR2: SGHRS, YFSETQ. The germline V and J ends were trimmed by 4 bases and 0 bases, with 13 bases remaining between them. This CDR3 is built from 15 residues. DNA of the CDR3: TGCGCCAGCAGCCCGTCGGTAGGTGTGAACACTGAAGCTTTCTTT. Encoded protein: CASSPSVGVNTEAFF. The variable domain in full, completed from reference TRBV5-1 and TRBJ1-1, reads KAGVTQTPRYLIKTRGQQVTLSCSPISGHRSVSWYQQTPGQGLQFLFEYFSETQRNKGNFPGRFSGRQFSNSRSEMNVSTLELGDSALYLCASSPSVGVNTEAFFGQGTRLTVV.

This sequence joins TRBV29-1 and TRBJ2-3, with 8 bases lining up with TRBD2. The junction had 15 bases not matched to a gene; V was cut back by 4 bases and J by 6 bases. The CDR3 is 16 amino acids. Germline V lookup: CDR1 SQVTM, CDR2 ANQGSEA. The CDR3 DNA reads TGCAGCGTTGTCTGCGACGGGAGGGAGCGATACGATACGCAGTATTTT. It codes for CSVVCDGRERYDTQYF.

There are a few counts of this clonotype. The DNA for the CDR3 is TGTGCCAGCAGCGACCGGGGGACAGCTAACTATGGCTACACCTTC. Translated: CASSDRGTANYGYTF. The chain couples TRBV7-2 to TRBJ1-2, with 7 bases identical to TRBD1. Germline V gives CDR1 SGHTA, CDR2 FQGNSA. This CDR3 has 15 residues. The trim removed 5 bases at V and 0 bases at J, leaving 6 bases unmatched.

This chain connects TRBV5-5 to TRBJ2-7, with a possible D match to TRBD2 (6 bases). V lost 3 bases and J 6 bases, leaving 19 bases between the germline ends. Germline CDR1 and CDR2: SGHKS and YYEKEE (reference sequence). The CDR3 totals 15 residues. The CDR3, as DNA: TGTGCCAGCAGCTACGGAGGAGTGGGGGGTACCGAGCAGTACTTC. This sequence encodes CASSYGGVGGTEQYF.

This clonotype was seen many times. The genes are TRBV12-3 or TRBV12-4 and TRBJ2-7; 10 bases line up with TRBD1. This CDR3 contains 15 residues. The V segment lost 0 bases and the J segment 2 bases; nucleotides outside the gene matches: 1. This chain's CDR3 is CASSLAGTGAYEQYF. The CDR3 nucleotides read TGTGCCAGCAGTTTAGCTGGGACAGGGGCCTACGAGCAGTACTTC.

This sequence joins TRBV3-1 and TRBJ1-6, with unresolved D. The CDR3 extends over 16 amino acids. The germline gives CDR1 LGHDT, CDR2 YNNKEL (reference sequence). The V and J ends lost 3 bases and 7 bases respectively, with 16 bases between them. CDR3 sequence (DNA): TGTGCCAGCAGCCACGGTGGAGGGCTCAGGAATTCACCCCTCCACTTT. It encodes CASSHGGGLRNSPLHF.

This clonotype occurred a few times. V and J are TRBV20-1 and TRBJ1-3, with a tentative D call TRBD1 (5 bases). The germline gives CDR1 DFQATT, CDR2 SNEGSKA (reference sequence). The CDR3 spans 14 residues. V shed 6 bases and J shed 0 bases, with 12 bases lying between them. The CDR3 sequence: CSAGDYLSGNTIYF. The CDR3 DNA is TGCAGTGCCGGGGACTACCTCTCTGGAAACACCATATATTTT.

This clonotype came up a few times. The CDR3 nucleotides read TGTGCCAGCAGTTTCCTAGCGAGGAGGGACGAGCAGTACTTC. Translating gives CASSFLARRDEQYF. V and J are TRBV12-3 or TRBV12-4 and TRBJ2-7; D perhaps matches TRBD2 (6 bases). The CDR3 is made up of 14 amino acids. Trimming removed 3 bases at V and 5 bases at J, with 14 bases between.

This chain connects TRBV19 to TRBJ1-2; D is ambiguous. In germline, CDR1 is LNHDA, CDR2 SQIVND (reference sequence). The CDR3 covers 14 residues. The V end was cut by 6 bases, the J end by 4 bases, with 15 bases between. CDR3: CASSHRGEGYGYTF. For the CDR3, the DNA is TGTGCCAGTAGCCATCGGGGTGAGGGCTATGGCTACACCTTC.

This clonotype was seen a handful of times. The CDR3 region has the DNA TGCAGTGCTAGAGGAGCCGGGTGGATGGGACATTTTGATCAGCCCCAGCATTTT. Its protein product is CSARGAGWMGHFDQPQHF. The genes are TRBV20-1 and TRBJ1-5, with D perhaps TRBD1 (6 bases). This CDR3 has 18 residues. Between the trimmed V and J ends, which lost 1 base and 5 bases, there was a span of 24 bases. Germline loops: CDR1 DFQATT, CDR2 SNEGSKA (reference sequence).

This clonotype was observed a handful of times. The rearrangement uses TRBV5-1 and TRBJ2-3; TRBD2 matches 10 bases. The V and J ends lost 4 bases and 1 base, in that order; junction bases with no gene match: 0. The CDR3 spans 14 residues. The germline gives CDR1 SGHRS, CDR2 YFSETQ. CDR3 sequence: CASSGTSGTDTQYF. In DNA, the CDR3 is TGCGCCAGCAGCGGGACTAGCGGCACAGATACGCAGTATTTT.

This clonotype was counted many times. The chain combines TRBV7-9 with TRBJ2-7, with D unresolved. Germline V CDR1 and CDR2: SEHNR, FQNEAQ (reference sequence). Trimming left V 1 base short and J 0 bases short, with 7 bases between. There are 14 residues in the CDR3. CDR3 loop: CASSLGKGSYEQYF. The CDR3 bases are TGTGCCAGCAGCTTAGGGAAAGGCTCCTACGAGCAGTACTTC.

The V gene is TRBV18, the J gene TRBJ1-4, with unresolved D. This CDR3 has 18 amino acids. V gave up 2 bases and J gave up 0 bases, with 16 bases separating them. Per the germline V gene, CDR1 is KGHSH and CDR2 is LQKENI. CDR3 nucleotides: TGTGCCAGCTCACCAAGGAGGTCCATTACTGCAACTAATGAAAAACTGTTTTTT. This encodes CASSPRRSITATNEKLFF.

This clonotype has just a few counts. The rearrangement uses TRBV24-1 and TRBJ2-1; D is possibly TRBD1 (6 bases). Germline V gives CDR1 KGHDR, CDR2 SFDVKD. This CDR3 is built from 14 residues. V lost 3 bases to trimming and J lost 10 bases, with 15 bases between them. CDR3 bases: TGTGCCACCAGTGATCAACTACAGGGAATCGAGCAGTTCTTC. Translation gives CATSDQLQGIEQFF.

This clonotype was counted once. It may be a read error: a sequence one base away is much more abundant. This chain links TRBV12-3 or TRBV12-4 with TRBJ1-1; a possible D gene is TRBD1 (5 bases). CDR3 size: 14 residues. CDR3 protein: CSSSPRQTYTEAFF. CDR3 nucleotides: TGTTCCAGCAGTCCCCGACAGACTTATACTGAAGCTTTCTTT.

This clonotype turned up a few times. The genes are TRBV9 and TRBJ2-3, with D unclear. The germline V gene encodes CDR1 SGDLS and CDR2 YYNGEE. The CDR3 sequence is 14 residues long. V was cut by 0 bases and J by 2 bases, with 7 bases left in between. The chain's CDR3 is CASSVVDFTDTQYF. The CDR3 nucleotides are TGTGCCAGCAGCGTAGTAGACTTCACAGATACGCAGTATTTT.

The chain combines TRBV9 with TRBJ2-7; D is tentatively TRBD1 or TRBD2 (5 bases each). Germline CDR1 SGDLS, CDR2 YYNGEE. The CDR3 runs 14 residues. The V and J ends lost 4 bases and 1 base respectively, with 12 bases between them. CDR3 DNA: TGTGCCAGCAGCCTCGGGACGGAGTCCTACGAGCAGTACTTC. It is translated as CASSLGTESYEQYF.

This clonotype was counted a few times. This rearrangement joins TRBV3-1 to TRBJ2-1; 7 nucleotides match TRBD2. Germline V CDR1 and CDR2: LGHDT, YNNKEL (reference sequence). The CDR3 has 17 amino acids. With V trimmed by 0 bases and J by 7 bases, 12 bases remained unmatched. CDR3 loop: CASSQDRVAGPRNEQFF. DNA for the CDR3: TGTGCCAGCAGCCAAGATCGAGTAGCGGGCCCGCGGAATGAGCAGTTCTTC.

This chain joins TRBV11-2 and TRBJ1-2; D is unresolved. This CDR3 region has 12 residues. V shed 8 bases and J shed 3 bases, with 10 bases lying between them. Germline CDR1 SGHAT, CDR2 FQNNGV. DNA for the CDR3: TGTGCCAGCCGGCACGCTGACTATGGCTACACCTTC. Translating it yields CASRHADYGYTF. Complete variable domain (other parts from reference TRBV11-2 and TRBJ1-2): EAGVAQSPRYKIIEKRQSVAFWCNPISGHATLYWYQQILGQGPKLLIQFQNNGVVDDSQLPKDRFSAERLKGVDSTLKIQPAKLEDSAVYLCASRHADYGYTFGSGTRLTVV.

The rearrangement links TRBV6-2 or TRBV6-3 to TRBJ2-3, with D possibly TRBD2 on 6 matching bases. V was shortened by 8 bases and J by 5 bases, with 23 bases between the two germline ends. The CDR3 has 16 amino acids. CDR1 and CDR2 from the germline V gene are MNHEY and SVGEGT. The CDR3 protein is CASWAGWEAGVDTQYF. DNA for the CDR3: TGTGCCAGCTGGGCGGGATGGGAGGCCGGGGTAGATACGCAGTATTTT.

The chain couples TRBV5-6 to TRBJ2-5; D call uncertain. This CDR3 contains 14 residues. Germline CDR1 and CDR2: SGHDT and YYEEEE. V lost 1 base to trimming and J lost 0 bases, with 7 bases between them. CDR3 sequence: CASSLTGHQETQYF. The CDR3 DNA reads as TGTGCCAGCAGCTTGACCGGACACCAAGAGACCCAGTACTTC.

The CDR3 bases are TGCGCCAGCAGCCAAACCCCCCGCTCACCGTACGAGCAGTACTTC. This codes for CASSQTPRSPYEQYF. The V and J genes are TRBV4-1 and TRBJ2-7; unclear D gene. Trimming stripped 2 bases from V and 4 bases from J, with 15 bases between. The CDR3 loop spans 15 amino acids. CDR1 MGHRA and CDR2 YSYEKL come from the germline V gene.

The rearrangement links TRBV5-1 to TRBJ2-5; TRBD2 aligns across 14 bases. Germline CDR1 and CDR2: SGHRS and YFSETQ. The CDR3 has 20 residues. The trim removed 1 base at V and 0 bases at J, leaving 11 bases unmatched. CDR3 region: CASSLRTGLAGGLYQETQYF. CDR3 nucleotide sequence: TGCGCCAGCAGCTTGCGGACCGGACTAGCGGGAGGCCTGTACCAAGAGACCCAGTACTTC.

J is TRBJ2-2 and V is TRBV12-3 or TRBV12-4; 11 nucleotides align to TRBD2. The V and J ends lost 6 bases and 7 bases, in that order; junction bases with no gene match: 7. This CDR3 is 15 amino acids long. The CDR3, as DNA: TGTGCCAGCAGCCCTAGCGGGAGGATGGACGGGGAGCTGTTTTTT. Translated: CASSPSGRMDGELFF.

This clonotype came up a few times. The chain uses TRBV5-1 and TRBJ1-1; TRBD1 matches at 7 bases. The ends lost 5 bases at V and 5 bases at J; junction bases unmatched: 6. Germline CDR1 and CDR2: SGHRS and YFSETQ. The CDR3 spans 13 residues. Here the CDR3 reads CASRPDRETEAFF. DNA for the CDR3: TGCGCCAGCAGGCCTGACAGGGAAACTGAAGCTTTCTTT.